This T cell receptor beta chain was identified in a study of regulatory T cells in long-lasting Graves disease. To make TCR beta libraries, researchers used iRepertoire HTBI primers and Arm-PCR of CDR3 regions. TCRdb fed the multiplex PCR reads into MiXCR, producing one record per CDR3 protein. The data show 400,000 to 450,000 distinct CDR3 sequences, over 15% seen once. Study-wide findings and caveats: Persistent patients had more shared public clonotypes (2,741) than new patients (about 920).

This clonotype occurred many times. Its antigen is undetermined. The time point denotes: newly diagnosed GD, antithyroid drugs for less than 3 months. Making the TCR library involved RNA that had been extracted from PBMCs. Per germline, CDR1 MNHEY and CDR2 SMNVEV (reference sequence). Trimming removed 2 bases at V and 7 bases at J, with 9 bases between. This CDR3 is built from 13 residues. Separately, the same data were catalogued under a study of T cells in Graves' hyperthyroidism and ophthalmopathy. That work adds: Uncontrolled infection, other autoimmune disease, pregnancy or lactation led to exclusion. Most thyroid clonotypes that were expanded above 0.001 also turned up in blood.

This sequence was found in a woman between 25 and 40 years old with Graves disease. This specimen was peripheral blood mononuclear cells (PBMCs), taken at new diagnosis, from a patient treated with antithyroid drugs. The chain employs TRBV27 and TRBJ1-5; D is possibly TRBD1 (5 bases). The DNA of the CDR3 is TGTGCCAGCAGTTTAGGGGGATACCAGCCCCAGCATTTT. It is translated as CASSLGGYQPQHF.